This T cell receptor beta chain originates from a study of T cell responses to AZD1222 COVID-19 vaccine. This CDR3 contains 14 residues. From germline, CDR1 is MNHEY and CDR2 SVGAGI. Trimming took off 10 bases at V and 2 bases at J, with 15 bases between the two ends. Using immunoSEQ multiplex PCR, the repertoire was profiled, and TCRdb retains in-frame clones only, with some absent. The sample lists about 120,000 clones; approximately 93% were seen once. The sample was peripheral blood, taken on day 0 of AZD1222 vaccination. The sequence came from an adult in good health. This chain uses TRBV6-5 with TRBJ1-3, with D maybe TRBD1 (5 bases). CDR3 DNA: TGTGCCACCTTGCCGACGGGGCCTGGAAACACCATATATTTT. Amino acids: CATLPTGPGNTIYF.